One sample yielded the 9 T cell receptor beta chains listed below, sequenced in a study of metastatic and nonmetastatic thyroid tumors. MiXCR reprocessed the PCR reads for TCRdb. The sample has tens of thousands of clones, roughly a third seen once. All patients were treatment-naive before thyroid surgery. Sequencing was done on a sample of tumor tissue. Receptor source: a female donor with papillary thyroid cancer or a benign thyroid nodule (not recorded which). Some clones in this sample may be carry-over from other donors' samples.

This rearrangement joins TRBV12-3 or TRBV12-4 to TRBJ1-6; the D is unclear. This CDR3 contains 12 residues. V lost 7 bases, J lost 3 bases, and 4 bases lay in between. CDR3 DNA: TGTGCCAGCAAGAGCTATAATTCACCCCTCCACTTT. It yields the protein CASKSYNSPLHF.

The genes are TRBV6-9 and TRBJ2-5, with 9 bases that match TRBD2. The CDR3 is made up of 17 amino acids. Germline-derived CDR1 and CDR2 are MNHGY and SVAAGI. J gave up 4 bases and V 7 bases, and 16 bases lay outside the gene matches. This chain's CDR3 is CASTRDLCGRVPETQYF. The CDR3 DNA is TGTGCCAGCACCCGGGATCTTTGCGGGAGGGTTCCAGAGACCCAGTACTTC.

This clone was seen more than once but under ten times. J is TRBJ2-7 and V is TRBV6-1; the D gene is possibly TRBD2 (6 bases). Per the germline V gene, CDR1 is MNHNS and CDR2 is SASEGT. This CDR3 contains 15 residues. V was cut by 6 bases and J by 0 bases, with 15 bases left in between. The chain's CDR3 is CASRGSGRSSYEQYF. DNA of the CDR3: TGTGCCAGCAGGGGCAGTGGGAGGAGCTCCTACGAGCAGTACTTC.

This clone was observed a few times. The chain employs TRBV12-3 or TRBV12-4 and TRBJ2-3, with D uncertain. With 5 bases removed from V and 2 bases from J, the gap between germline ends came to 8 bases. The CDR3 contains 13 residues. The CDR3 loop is CASSPVTTDTQYF. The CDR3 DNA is TGTGCCAGCAGTCCCGTCACCACAGATACGCAGTATTTT.

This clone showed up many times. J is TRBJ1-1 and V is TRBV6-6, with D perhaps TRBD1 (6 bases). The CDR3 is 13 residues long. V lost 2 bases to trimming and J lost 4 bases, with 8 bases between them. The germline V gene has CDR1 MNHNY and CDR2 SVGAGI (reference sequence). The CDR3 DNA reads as TGTGCCAGCAGTTACCAGGGGAGCACTGAAGCTTTCTTT. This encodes CASSYQGSTEAFF.

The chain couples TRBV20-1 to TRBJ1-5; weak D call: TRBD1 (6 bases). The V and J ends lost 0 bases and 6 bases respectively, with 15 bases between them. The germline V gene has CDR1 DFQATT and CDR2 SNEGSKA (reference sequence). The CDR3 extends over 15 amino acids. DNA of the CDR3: TGCAGTGCTAGAGATAGGAGGGGAGGGGGTCAGCCCCAGCATTTT. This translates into CSARDRRGGGQPQHF.

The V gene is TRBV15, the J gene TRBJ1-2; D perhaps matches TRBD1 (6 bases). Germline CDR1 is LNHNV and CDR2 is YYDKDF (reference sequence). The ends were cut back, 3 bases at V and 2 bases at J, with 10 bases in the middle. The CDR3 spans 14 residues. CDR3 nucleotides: TGTGCCACCAGCAGGGGGGCGGACAACTATGGCTACACCTTC. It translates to CATSRGADNYGYTF.

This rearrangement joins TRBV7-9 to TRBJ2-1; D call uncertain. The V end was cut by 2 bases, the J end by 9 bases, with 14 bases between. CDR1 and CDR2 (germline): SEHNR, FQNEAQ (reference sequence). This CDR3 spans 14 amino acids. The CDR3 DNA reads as TGTGCCAGCAGCTTATACGACGGGCAGATTGAGCAGTTCTTC. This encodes CASSLYDGQIEQFF.

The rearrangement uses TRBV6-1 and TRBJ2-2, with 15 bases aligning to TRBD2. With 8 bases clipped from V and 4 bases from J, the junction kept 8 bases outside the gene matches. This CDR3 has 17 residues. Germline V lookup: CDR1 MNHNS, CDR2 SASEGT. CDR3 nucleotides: TGTGCCAGCCGTACGGGACTAGCGGGAGGCGGCACCGGGGAGCTGTTTTTT. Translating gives CASRTGLAGGGTGELFF.